This TCR beta chain was sequenced for a study of blood T cells in healthy people across ages. Findings of the study overall: No conclusive comparison of naive versus antigen-experienced cells was possible with unsorted PBMCs.

A few counts support this clonotype. What it binds is not known. V was pared by 3 bases and J by 2 bases, with 12 bases between. CDR3 length: 15 amino acids. PCR was performed a second time for about 7 to 11 cycles using a sample-barcoded 5' primer and a J-beta primer mix. Every cDNA molecule carried a tag from a template-switch adaptor bearing 12 random nucleotides. One entry per CDR3 protein, called by TCRdb with MiXCR from the 5' RACE reads. The sample yields approximately 790,000 distinct CDR3 sequences, around 62% seen once. The clonotype was recovered from a man aged 25-40 years in good health. Sample: blood. The gene calls are TRBV12-3 or TRBV12-4 and TRBJ2-3, with TRBD2 as a possible D gene (5 bases). CDR3 amino acids: CASSFRSEPTDTQYF. The CDR3 region has the DNA TGTGCCAGCAGTTTTCGTAGCGAGCCCACAGATACGCAGTATTTT.